The sequence of this TCR beta chain was determined in a study of cytomegalovirus exposure and HLA in healthy donors (dated by TCRdb to about 2017). Notes on the research overall: A later analysis indicated that the roughly 120 validation repertoires were generated on the platform also employed for the approximately 690 repertoires of the first cohort. The study was designed to test whether signatures of past pathogen exposure could be identified by cataloging public T cell receptors. A separate validation cohort of 100 to 150 different subjects was used in addition to the 666-subject first cohort. To predict cytomegalovirus infection status, the study combined high-throughput TCR immunosequencing, statistical association of individual TCRs with disease status, and machine learning.

Donors formed part of the validation cohort, which comprised about 120 subjects and was distinct from the first cohort of 550 to 850 subjects. General conclusions and limits of the study: Across donors, most TCR sequences were observed very rarely, whereas some public TCRs were present in many individuals. In vitro tests confirmed that a few of the cytomegalovirus-associated TCR beta chains recognize cytomegalovirus antigens. It was suggested by the authors that the approach could potentially be generalized to other disease states and immunological phenotypes. Of the cluster scores, 94% were above 0 in a later analysis, which found that TCRs clustered in the first cohort also tended to co-occur in the 95 to 150 validation repertoires. The study listed approximately 150 TCR beta chains as associated with cytomegalovirus. Cytomegalovirus status was reported to be diagnosed by the classifier with high specificity and sensitivity in both the original and validation cohorts. The validation cohort had no HLA typing available for a later analysis, so co-occurrence within that cohort was assessed over all 130 or so repertoires.

Trimming takes 1 base from V and 3 bases from J, and the germline ends sit 5 bases apart. Including cysteine and phenylalanine, the CDR3 has 12 amino acids. Only the CDR3 DNA is retained, 36 bases long and in frame from the first base. CDR1 and CDR2 are drawn from the germline V gene: SGHRS, YFSETQ. On this clone: Its target antigen remains unknown. Per-nucleotide qualities are absent, and no much larger clonotype sits a single base away.

Library prep was done by the immunoSEQ multiplex PCR assay. As for how the authors treated the data: To diagnose cytomegalovirus status from the catalog of TCR beta chain sequences, a statistical classification framework was built. TCRdb retrieved this table from immuneACCESS and kept in-frame rearrangements only. Not all clones are present; in checked studies, unresolved V genes account for under half, and no reason is known for the remainder. The D gene and trimming were derived from the DNA, and the V and J assignments and clone size from that table. The sample table lists approximately 210,000 clones, about 91% of them with a count of one. The ten largest clones add up to around 3% of the sample.

Rearrangement joined TRBV5-1 to TRBJ2-7; there is no confident call for the D gene. Input material: PBMCs. The receptor comes from a young woman in good health and CMV-seronegative. The CDR3 is CASSLSSYEQYF. The nucleotides are TGCGCCAGCAGCTTGTCCAGCTACGAGCAGTACTTC. The full variable domain, with segments outside the CDR3 supplied by the reference TRBV5-1 and TRBJ2-7 proteins, appears as KAGVTQTPRYLIKTRGQQVTLSCSPISGHRSVSWYQQTPGQGLQFLFEYFSETQRNKGNFPGRFSGRQFSNSRSEMNVSTLELGDSALYLCASSLSSYEQYFGPGTRLTVT.